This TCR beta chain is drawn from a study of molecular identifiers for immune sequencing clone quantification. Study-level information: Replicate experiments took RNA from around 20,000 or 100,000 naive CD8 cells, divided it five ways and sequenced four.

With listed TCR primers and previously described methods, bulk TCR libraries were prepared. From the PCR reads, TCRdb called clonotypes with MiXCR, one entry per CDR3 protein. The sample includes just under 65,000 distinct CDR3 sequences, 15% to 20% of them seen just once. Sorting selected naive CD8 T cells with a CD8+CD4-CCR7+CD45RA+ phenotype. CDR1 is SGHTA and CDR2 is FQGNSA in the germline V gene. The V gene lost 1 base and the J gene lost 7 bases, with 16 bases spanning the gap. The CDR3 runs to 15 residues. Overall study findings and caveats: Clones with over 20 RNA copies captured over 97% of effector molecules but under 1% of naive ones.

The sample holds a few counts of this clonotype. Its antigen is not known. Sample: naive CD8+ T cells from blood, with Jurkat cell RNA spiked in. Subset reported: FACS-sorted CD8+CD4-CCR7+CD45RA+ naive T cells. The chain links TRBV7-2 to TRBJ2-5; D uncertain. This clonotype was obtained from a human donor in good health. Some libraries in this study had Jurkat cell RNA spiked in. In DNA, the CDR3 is TGTGCCAGCAGCTTAGTTGCCTCCACCGTGGGGACCCAGTACTTC. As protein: CASSLVASTVGTQYF.